The 11 T cell receptor beta chains given below trace back to one sample, sequenced in a study of blood T cell repertoires in COVID-19. The data were produced by immunoSEQ multiplex PCR, yet TCRdb's version contains in-frame clones alone and is incomplete. This table holds about 120,000 clones, over 80% found once. The sequenced material came from peripheral blood. Receptors were obtained from a woman in her 70s with acute or convalescent COVID-19.

This chain connects TRBV9 to TRBJ1-2; possibly TRBD1 for D (5 bases). Trimming removed 3 bases from V and 8 bases from J, with 17 bases in between. The CDR3 sequence is 14 residues long. Germline CDR1 reads SGDLS; CDR2 reads YYNGEE. The chain's CDR3 is CASSADPGVGGYTF. CDR3 DNA: TGTGCCAGCAGCGCCGACCCGGGGGTAGGAGGCTACACCTTC.

The rearrangement uses TRBV6-5 and TRBJ2-3; TRBD2 aligns across 11 bases. With V trimmed by 7 bases and J by 4 bases, 7 bases remained unmatched. Germline CDR1 and CDR2: MNHEY and SVGAGI. The CDR3 has 15 residues. CDR3 sequence (DNA): TGTGCCAGCAACATACTAGCGGGGGCGGCAGATACGCAGTATTTT. Translation: CASNILAGAADTQYF.

This chain joins TRBV7-2 and TRBJ1-5; D gene ambiguous. CDR3 length: 15 residues. Germline assignment: CDR1 SGHTA and CDR2 FQGNSA. Trimming removed 4 bases from V and 3 bases from J, with 13 bases in between. The chain's CDR3 is CASSSERFPNQPQHF. CDR3 in DNA: TGTGCCAGCAGCTCCGAGAGGTTCCCCAATCAGCCCCAGCATTTT.

Notes on this clone: The sample contains more than one DNA sequence encoding this CDR3. V and J are TRBV5-1 and TRBJ1-1; the D gene is possibly TRBD1 (5 bases). The CDR3 spans 14 residues. The germline gives CDR1 SGHRS, CDR2 YFSETQ. Trimming left V 0 bases short and J 4 bases short, with 10 bases between. The CDR3 DNA is TGCGCCAGCAGCTTGGAAGGGGTAGGCACTGAAGCTTTCTTT. Its protein product is CASSLEGVGTEAFF.

This clone has only a few counts. This chain links TRBV6-5 with TRBJ1-1, with 7 positions matching TRBD1. V gave up 0 bases and J gave up 4 bases; unmatched junction bases: 2. This CDR3 is built from 14 residues. Germline assignment: CDR1 MNHEY and CDR2 SVGAGI. CDR3 sequence (DNA): TGTGCCAGCAGTTACTCGAGGGACAGCACTGAAGCTTTCTTT. It specifies CASSYSRDSTEAFF.

The sample holds one count of this clone. This chain connects TRBV19 to TRBJ2-5, with TRBD2 matching 11 bases. The CDR3 runs 17 residues. The J segment lost 5 bases and the V segment lost 2 bases, leaving 10 bases of the junction unmatched. CDR1 is LNHDA, CDR2 SQIVND, per germline (reference sequence). Written as DNA, the CDR3 is TGTGCCAGTAGTATACGCCGACTAGCGGGGAGTGGGGAGACCCAGTACTTC. Its translation: CASSIRRLAGSGETQYF.

This chain links TRBV18 with TRBJ2-1, with 8 bases aligning to TRBD2. V lost 3 bases, J lost 0 bases, and 4 bases stayed unmatched. The germline V gene has CDR1 KGHSH and CDR2 LQKENI. The CDR3 is 16 residues long. As DNA, the CDR3 is TGTGCCAGCTCACCTAGCGGGACGAGCTCCTACAATGAGCAGTTCTTC. This codes for CASSPSGTSSYNEQFF.

This clone has a handful of counts. The gene calls are TRBV19 and TRBJ2-4; D is possibly TRBD2 (5 bases). Germline assignment: CDR1 LNHDA and CDR2 SQIVND (reference sequence). The CDR3 loop spans 15 amino acids. Between the trimmed V and J ends, which lost 6 bases and 3 bases, there was a span of 15 bases. The CDR3 spells CASRDRGFVKNIQYF. CDR3 in DNA: TGTGCCAGTAGGGATAGAGGGTTTGTCAAAAACATTCAGTACTTC.

This chain links TRBV28 with TRBJ1-2; TRBD1 matches at 11 bases. The CDR3 loop spans 14 amino acids. CDR1 and CDR2 from the germline V gene are MDHEN and SYDVKM. Trimming at V came to 9 bases and at J to 4 bases, leaving 7 bases not matched to a gene. CDR3 in DNA: TGTGCCAGTACCAGGGACAGGGGGAGCTATGGCTACACCTTC. Translation gives CASTRDRGSYGYTF.

This chain joins TRBV2 and TRBJ2-3; 7 bases match TRBD1. The germline gives CDR1 SNHLY, CDR2 FYNNEI. The CDR3 loop spans 15 amino acids. J gave up 1 base and V 6 bases, and 7 bases lay outside the gene matches. The CDR3 region has the DNA TGTGCCAGCAGCCTTTATCAGGGGGGCACAGATACGCAGTATTTT. Translating it yields CASSLYQGGTDTQYF.

The gene calls are TRBV30 and TRBJ1-2, with 12 nucleotides matching TRBD1. The CDR3 runs 14 residues. Trimming took 2 bases from V and 7 from J; bases not matched to a gene: 5. The germline V gene encodes CDR1 GTSNPN and CDR2 SVGIG (reference sequence). This CDR3 is CAWSLGQGAGGYTF. CDR3 sequence (DNA): TGTGCCTGGAGTTTGGGACAGGGGGCGGGTGGCTACACCTTC.